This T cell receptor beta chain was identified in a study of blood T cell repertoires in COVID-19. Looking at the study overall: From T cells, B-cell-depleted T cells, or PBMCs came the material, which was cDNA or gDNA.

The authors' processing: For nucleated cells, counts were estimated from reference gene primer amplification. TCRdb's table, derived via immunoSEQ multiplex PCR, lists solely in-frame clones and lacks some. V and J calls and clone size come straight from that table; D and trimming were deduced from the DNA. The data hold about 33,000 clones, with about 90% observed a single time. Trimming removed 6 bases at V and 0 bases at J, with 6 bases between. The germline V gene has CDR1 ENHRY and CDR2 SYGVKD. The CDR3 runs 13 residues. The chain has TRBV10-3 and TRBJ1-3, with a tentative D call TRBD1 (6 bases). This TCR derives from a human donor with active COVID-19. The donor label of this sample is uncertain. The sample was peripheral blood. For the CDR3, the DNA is TGTGCCATCAGGGACAGCTCTGGAAACACCATATATTTT. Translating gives CAIRDSSGNTIYF.